This section outlines one T cell receptor beta chain sequence together with its context. Its antigen is undetermined. These data come from a study of early T cells in non-severe SARS-CoV-2 infection. Study-level information: The input, bulk RNA from unsorted whole blood, was sequenced, and chains were unpaired.

Study-wide findings and caveats: Private and CD4 specificities were missed by VDJdb matching, which favored anti-spike CD8 responses.

Molecules of cDNA were individually given unique molecular identifiers that were attached to them. Using its own MiXCR run on the 5' RACE reads, TCRdb lists one record per CDR3 protein. The data show tens of thousands of distinct CDR3 sequences, 13% seen once. V lost 6 bases, J lost 2 bases, and 10 bases lay in between. The length of the CDR3 is 13 residues. In germline, CDR1 is LNHDA, CDR2 SQIVND (reference sequence). The V call is TRBV19, the J call TRBJ2-5; TRBD1 is a possible D gene (5 bases). This TCR derives from an adult who was a healthcare worker with PCR-confirmed SARS-CoV-2 infection or an uninfected control (not recorded which). What was sequenced was whole blood. The CDR3 coding sequence is TGTGCCAGTAGGGGGCGAAATCAAGAGACCCAGTACTTC. Amino acids: CASRGRNQETQYF.